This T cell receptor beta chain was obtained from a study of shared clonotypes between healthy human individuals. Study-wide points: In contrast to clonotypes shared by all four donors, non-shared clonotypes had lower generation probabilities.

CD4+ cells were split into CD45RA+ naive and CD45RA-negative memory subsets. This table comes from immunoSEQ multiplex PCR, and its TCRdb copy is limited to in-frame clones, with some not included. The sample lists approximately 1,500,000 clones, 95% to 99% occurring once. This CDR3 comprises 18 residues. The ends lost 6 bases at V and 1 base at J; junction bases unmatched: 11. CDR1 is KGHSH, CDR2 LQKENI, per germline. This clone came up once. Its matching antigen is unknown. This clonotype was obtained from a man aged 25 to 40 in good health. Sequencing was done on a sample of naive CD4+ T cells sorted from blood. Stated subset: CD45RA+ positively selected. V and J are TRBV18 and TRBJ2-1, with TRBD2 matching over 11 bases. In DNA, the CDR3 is TGTGCCAGCTCGCCCACCTTGACTAGCGGGGATTCCTACAATGAGCAGTTCTTC. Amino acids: CASSPTLTSGDSYNEQFF.